This TCR beta chain was recovered during a study of graft-versus-host responses after intestinal transplantation. As regards this clone: Antigen: not known.

The protocol was immunoSEQ multiplex PCR, while the TCRdb copy is restricted to in-frame clones and leaves out a portion. The sample lists around 30,000 clones, roughly 85% occurring once. The CDR3 runs to 15 residues. V dropped 0 bases and J dropped 1 base, with 9 bases sitting between them. Germline assignment: CDR1 MNHNS and CDR2 SASEGT. Study observations and caveats: The recipient marrow held GvH clones, and some of them showed up first in ileum or blood.

The rearrangement joins TRBV6-1 to TRBJ1-1; perhaps TRBD1 as D (5 bases). This clonotype originated in a human patient who received an intestinal transplant, so some T cells may come from the graft donor. The sequences come from PBMCs, collected approximately 28 days after intestinal transplant. The DNA of the CDR3 is TGTGCCAGCAGTGAAGCTGGGACGGCGAACACTGAAGCTTTCTTT. This codes for CASSEAGTANTEAFF.